These T cell receptor beta chains were read from a single sample in a study of T cells after yellow fever vaccination. One entry per CDR3 protein results from TCRdb running MiXCR on the 5' RACE reads. The table shows 250,000 or so distinct CDR3 sequences, with approximately 3.5% occurring only once. Here the sequenced sample was PBMCs, taken 15 days after the yellow fever booster vaccination. All receptors derive from a man aged 18-30 years who received the YFV17D yellow fever vaccine. CDR3s include the opening cysteine and the closing phenylalanine or tryptophan. The order of the fields is J gene, clone size, D gene, V gene, CDR3 DNA, CDR3 protein. D genes are given only for firm matches. Sizes are listed as how often the clone was seen (once, few, many) or a class if it is expanded.

J: TRBJ2-1
size: many
D: .
V: TRBV6-5
DNA: TGTGCCAGCAGTTACGTGGTTGGGTCCTACAATGAGCAGTTCTTC
CDR3: CASSYVVGSYNEQFF

J: TRBJ1-2
size: many
D: TRBD1
V: TRBV5-1
DNA: TGCGCCAGCAGCTCACAGGGGTCCGATGGCTACACCTTC
CDR3: CASSSQGSDGYTF

J: TRBJ1-1
size: many
D: .
V: TRBV9
DNA: TGTGCCAGCAGCGCCTATCAGGGTACGAACACTGAAGCTTTCTTT
CDR3: CASSAYQGTNTEAFF

J: TRBJ2-5
size: many
D: TRBD1
V: TRBV5-6
DNA: TGTGCCAGCAGCCCAGACAGGGGGCTACAAGAGACCCAGTACTTC
CDR3: CASSPDRGLQETQYF

J: TRBJ2-1
size: many
D: .
V: TRBV5-1
DNA: TGCGCCAGCAGCTTGCGGGGAGTAGGAGGGGTGGGATACAATGAGCAGTTCTTC
CDR3: CASSLRGVGGVGYNEQFF

J: TRBJ2-2
size: many
D: .
V: TRBV18
DNA: TGTGCCAGCTCACCCGACAGAACCGGGGAGCTGTTTTTT
CDR3: CASSPDRTGELFF

J: TRBJ1-2
size: many
D: TRBD1
V: TRBV7-8
DNA: TGTGCCAGCAGCGCACAGGGGGCGTCAATCTATGGCTACACCTTC
CDR3: CASSAQGASIYGYTF

J: TRBJ1-5
size: many
D: TRBD1
V: TRBV20-1
DNA: TGCAGTGCTAGAGAGCCCGCCACGGACAGGGTAGGGTATAGCAATCAGCCCCAGCATTTT
CDR3: CSAREPATDRVGYSNQPQHF

J: TRBJ2-7
size: many
D: TRBD2
V: TRBV5-1
DNA: TGCGCCAGCAGTAGAATAGCGGGAACCTACGAGCAGTACTTC
CDR3: CASSRIAGTYEQYF

J: TRBJ1-2
size: few
D: TRBD1
V: TRBV12-3/TRBV12-4
DNA: TGTGCCAGCAGTTTCGGGCAGGGGGGTAGCTACACCTTC
CDR3: CASSFGQGGSYTF

J: TRBJ2-3
size: many
D: TRBD2
V: TRBV14
DNA: TGTGCCAGCAGCCAAGATGTGGCGGGGGGCCCCAGGGATACGCAGTATTTT
CDR3: CASSQDVAGGPRDTQYF

J: TRBJ2-1
size: many
D: TRBD2
V: TRBV20-1
DNA: TGCAGTGCACAGACGGCGAGCGGGGGGTCCAATGAGCAGTTCTTC
CDR3: CSAQTASGGSNEQFF

J: TRBJ1-3
size: many
D: .
V: TRBV18
DNA: TGTGCCAGCTCACCCGGGACAAACTCTGGAAACACCATATATTTT
CDR3: CASSPGTNSGNTIYF

J: TRBJ1-5
size: many
D: .
V: TRBV28
DNA: TGTGCCAGCAGGGGCAGGGAGGACCAGCCCCAGCATTTT
CDR3: CASRGREDQPQHF